A single sample is the source of the 6 T cell receptor beta chains below, sequenced in a study of T cell responses to AZD1222 COVID-19 vaccine. Generated by immunoSEQ multiplex PCR, the TCRdb table keeps only in-frame clones and is missing some. The table includes about 110,000 clones, 88% detected once. The sample consisted of peripheral blood, taken on day 0 of MenACWY control vaccination. The receptor source for this set is an adult in good health.

The V and J genes are TRBV10-3 and TRBJ2-2; D might be TRBD1 (8 bases). CDR1 ENHRY and CDR2 SYGVKD come from the germline V gene. This CDR3 has 15 residues. V was cut by 5 bases and J by 5 bases, with 15 bases left in between. This CDR3 is CAISNTGGDTGELFF. The CDR3 DNA follows: TGTGCCATCAGTAATACAGGGGGGGATACCGGGGAGCTGTTTTTT.

As DNA, the CDR3 is TGTGCCATCAGTGACCAGGGGGCTGCCCCCTACGAGCAGTACTTC. As protein: CAISDQGAAPYEQYF. This chain joins TRBV10-3 and TRBJ2-7; 8 bases agree with TRBD1. The ends lost 3 bases at V and 2 bases at J; junction bases unmatched: 6. The V gene's germline CDR1 is ENHRY and CDR2 SYGVKD. CDR3 size: 15 residues.

The chain links TRBV24-1 to TRBJ2-7, with a tentative D call TRBD1 (6 bases). The V end lost 4 bases, the J end lost 5 bases, and 17 bases lay between the germline ends. CDR1 is KGHDR, CDR2 SFDVKD, per germline. The CDR3 loop spans 15 amino acids. Written as DNA, the CDR3 is TGTGCCACCAGTGAAACCAAACAGGGATCCCACGAGCAGTACTTC. It is translated as CATSETKQGSHEQYF.

This chain joins TRBV6-5 and TRBJ1-1; D gene ambiguous. Trimming stripped 7 bases from V and 7 bases from J, with 19 bases between. This CDR3 is built from 14 residues. Germline CDR1 is MNHEY and CDR2 is SVGAGI. CDR3 bases: TGTGCCAGCAAAACAAGGGAGTCATTATATGAAGCTTTCTTT. Translating gives CASKTRESLYEAFF.

The chain has TRBV27 and TRBJ1-5, with D unresolved. The V and J ends lost 6 bases and 0 bases respectively, with 9 bases between them. This CDR3 is built from 14 residues. CDR1 is MNHEY, CDR2 SMNVEV, per germline (reference sequence). CDR3 DNA: TGTGCCAGCAGCGCACGCTATAGCAATCAGCCCCAGCATTTT. It encodes CASSARYSNQPQHF.

CDR3 residues: CASSLQVASGQTGELFF. In DNA form, the CDR3 reads TGTGCCAGCAGCTTACAGGTAGCCTCGGGACAAACCGGGGAGCTGTTTTTT. V and J are TRBV7-2 and TRBJ2-2, with D possibly TRBD1 on 6 matching bases. The CDR3 consists of 17 residues. V gave up 2 bases and J gave up 5 bases, with 18 bases separating them. Germline V gene sequence: CDR1 SGHTA, CDR2 FQGNSA.